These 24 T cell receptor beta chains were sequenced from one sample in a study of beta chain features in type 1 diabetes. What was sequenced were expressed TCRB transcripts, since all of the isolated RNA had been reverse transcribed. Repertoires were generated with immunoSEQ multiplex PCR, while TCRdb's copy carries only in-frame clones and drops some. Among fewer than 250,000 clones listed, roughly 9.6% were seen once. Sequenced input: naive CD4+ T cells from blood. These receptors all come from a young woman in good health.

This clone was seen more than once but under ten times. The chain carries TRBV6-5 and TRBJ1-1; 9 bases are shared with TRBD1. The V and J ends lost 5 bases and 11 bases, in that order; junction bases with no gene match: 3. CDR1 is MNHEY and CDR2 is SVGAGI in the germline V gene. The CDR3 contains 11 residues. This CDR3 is CASSHRGLAFF. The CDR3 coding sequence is TGTGCCAGCAGTCACAGGGGGCTGGCTTTCTTT.

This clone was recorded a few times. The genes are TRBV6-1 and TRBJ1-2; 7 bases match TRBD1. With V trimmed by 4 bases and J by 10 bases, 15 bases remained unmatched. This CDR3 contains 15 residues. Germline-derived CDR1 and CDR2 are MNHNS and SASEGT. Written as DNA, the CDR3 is TGTGCCAGCAGTGCCCAGACAGGGCTCCTAAGAGCCTACACCTTC. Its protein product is CASSAQTGLLRAYTF.

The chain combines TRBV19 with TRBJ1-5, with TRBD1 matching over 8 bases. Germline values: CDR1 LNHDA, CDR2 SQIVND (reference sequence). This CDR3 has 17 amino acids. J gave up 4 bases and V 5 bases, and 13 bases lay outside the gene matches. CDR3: CASSPWAGTGKNQPQHF. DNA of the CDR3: TGTGCCAGTAGTCCCTGGGCCGGGACAGGCAAGAATCAGCCCCAGCATTTT.

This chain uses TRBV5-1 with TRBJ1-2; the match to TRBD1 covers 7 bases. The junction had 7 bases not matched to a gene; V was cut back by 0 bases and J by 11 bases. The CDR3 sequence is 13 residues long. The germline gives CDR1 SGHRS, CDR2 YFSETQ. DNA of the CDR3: TGCGCCAGCAGCTTGGGACAGGGAGTAAGTTACACCTTC. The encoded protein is CASSLGQGVSYTF.

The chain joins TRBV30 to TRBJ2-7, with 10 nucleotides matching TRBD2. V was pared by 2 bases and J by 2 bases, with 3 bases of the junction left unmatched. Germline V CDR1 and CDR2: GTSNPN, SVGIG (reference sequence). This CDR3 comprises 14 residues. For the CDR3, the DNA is TGTGCCTGGAGTTTAGCGGGGGGTCCCTACGAGCAGTACTTC. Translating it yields CAWSLAGGPYEQYF.

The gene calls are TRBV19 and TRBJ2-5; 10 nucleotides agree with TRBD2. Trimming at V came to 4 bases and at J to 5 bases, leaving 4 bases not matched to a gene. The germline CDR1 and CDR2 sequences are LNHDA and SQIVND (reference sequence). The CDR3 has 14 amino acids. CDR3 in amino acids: CASSKRGGGETQYF. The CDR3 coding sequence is TGTGCCAGTAGTAAGCGGGGGGGCGGGGAGACCCAGTACTTC. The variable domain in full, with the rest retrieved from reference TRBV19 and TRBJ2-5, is DGGITQSPKYLFRKEGQNVTLSCEQNLNHDAMYWYRQDPGQGLRLIYYSQIVNDFQKGDIAEGYSVSREKKESFPLTVTSAQKNPTAFYLCASSKRGGGETQYFGPGTRLLVL.

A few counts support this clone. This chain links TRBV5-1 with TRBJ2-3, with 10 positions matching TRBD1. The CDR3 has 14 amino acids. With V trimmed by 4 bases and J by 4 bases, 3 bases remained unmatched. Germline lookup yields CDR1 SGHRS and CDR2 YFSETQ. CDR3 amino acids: CASSDRGPSDTQYF. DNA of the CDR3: TGCGCCAGCAGCGACAGGGGGCCATCAGATACGCAGTATTTT.

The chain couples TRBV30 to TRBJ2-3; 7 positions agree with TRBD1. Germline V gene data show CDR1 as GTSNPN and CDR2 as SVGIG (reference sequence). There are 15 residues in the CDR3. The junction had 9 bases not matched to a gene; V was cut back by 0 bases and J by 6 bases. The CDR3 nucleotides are TGTGCCTGGAGTGTACCCTCCAGAGGGGGCGATACGCAGTATTTT. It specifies CAWSVPSRGGDTQYF. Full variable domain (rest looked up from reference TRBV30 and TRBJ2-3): SQTIHQWPATLVQPVGSPLSLECTVEGTSNPNLYWYRQAAGRGLQLLFYSVGIGQISSEVPQNLSASRPQDRQFILSSKKLLLSDSGFYLCAWSVPSRGGDTQYFGPGTRLTVL.

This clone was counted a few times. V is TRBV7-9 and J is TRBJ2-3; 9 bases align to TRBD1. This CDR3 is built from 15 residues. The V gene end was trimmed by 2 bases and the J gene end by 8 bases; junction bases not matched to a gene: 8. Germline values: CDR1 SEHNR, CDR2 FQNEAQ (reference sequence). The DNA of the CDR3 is TGTGCCAGCAGCTTACTTGGGACAGGGTCGGTTACGCAGTATTTT. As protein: CASSLLGTGSVTQYF.

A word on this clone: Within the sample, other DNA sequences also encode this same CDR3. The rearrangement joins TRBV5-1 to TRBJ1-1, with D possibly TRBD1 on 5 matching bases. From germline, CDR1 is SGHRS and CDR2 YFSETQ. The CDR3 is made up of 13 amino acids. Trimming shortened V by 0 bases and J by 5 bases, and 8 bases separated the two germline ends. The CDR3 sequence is CASSLGGGTEAFF. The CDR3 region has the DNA TGCGCCAGCAGCTTGGGTGGGGGGACTGAAGCTTTCTTT. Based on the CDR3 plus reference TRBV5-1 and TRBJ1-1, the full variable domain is KAGVTQTPRYLIKTRGQQVTLSCSPISGHRSVSWYQQTPGQGLQFLFEYFSETQRNKGNFPGRFSGRQFSNSRSEMNVSTLELGDSALYLCASSLGGGTEAFFGQGTRLTVV.

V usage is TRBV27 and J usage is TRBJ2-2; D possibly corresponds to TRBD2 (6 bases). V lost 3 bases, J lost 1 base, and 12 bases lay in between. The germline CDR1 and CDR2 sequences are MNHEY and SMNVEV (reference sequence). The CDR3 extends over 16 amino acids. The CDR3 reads CASSLVTGVNTGELFF. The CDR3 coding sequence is TGTGCCAGCAGTTTGGTGACGGGAGTGAACACCGGGGAGCTGTTTTTT.

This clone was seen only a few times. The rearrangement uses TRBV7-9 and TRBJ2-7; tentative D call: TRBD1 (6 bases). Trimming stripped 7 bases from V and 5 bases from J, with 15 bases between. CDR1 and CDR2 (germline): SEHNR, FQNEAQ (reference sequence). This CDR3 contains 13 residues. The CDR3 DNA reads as TGTGCCAGCACCTACAAAAGGGGGAACGAGCAGTACTTC. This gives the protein CASTYKRGNEQYF.

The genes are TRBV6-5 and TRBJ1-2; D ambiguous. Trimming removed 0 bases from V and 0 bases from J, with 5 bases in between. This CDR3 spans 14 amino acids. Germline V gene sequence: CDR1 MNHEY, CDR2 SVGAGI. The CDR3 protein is CASSYSAANYGYTF. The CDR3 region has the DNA TGTGCCAGCAGTTACTCGGCAGCTAACTATGGCTACACCTTC.

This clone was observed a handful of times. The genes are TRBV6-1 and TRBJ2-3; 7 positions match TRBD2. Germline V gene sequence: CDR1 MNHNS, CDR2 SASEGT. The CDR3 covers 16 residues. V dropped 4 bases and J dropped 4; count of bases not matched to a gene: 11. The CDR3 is CASSVRGGDSADTQYF. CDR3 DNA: TGTGCCAGCAGTGTTCGTGGGGGGGATTCCGCAGATACGCAGTATTTT.

In DNA, the CDR3 is TGTGCCAGCAGTGAGTTAGAAGCTAACTATGGCTACACCTTC. Protein sequence: CASSELEANYGYTF. This chain links TRBV25-1 with TRBJ1-2; D unclear. CDR3 length equals 14 residues. The germline V gene has CDR1 MGHDK and CDR2 SYGVNS. V lost 3 bases and J lost 0, with 8 bases in between.

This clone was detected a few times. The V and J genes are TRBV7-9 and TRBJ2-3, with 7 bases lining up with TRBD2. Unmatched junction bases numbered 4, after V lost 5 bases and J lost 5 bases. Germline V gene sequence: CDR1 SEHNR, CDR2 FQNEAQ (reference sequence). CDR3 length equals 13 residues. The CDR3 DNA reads TGTGCCAGCAGCCCGGGGACTATAGATACGCAGTATTTT. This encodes CASSPGTIDTQYF.

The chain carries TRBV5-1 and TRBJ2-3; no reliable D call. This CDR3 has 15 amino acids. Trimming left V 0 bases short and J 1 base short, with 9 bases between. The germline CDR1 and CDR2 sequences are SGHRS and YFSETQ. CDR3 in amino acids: CASSLAQPGTDTQYF. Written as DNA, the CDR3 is TGCGCCAGCAGCTTGGCACAGCCGGGCACAGATACGCAGTATTTT.

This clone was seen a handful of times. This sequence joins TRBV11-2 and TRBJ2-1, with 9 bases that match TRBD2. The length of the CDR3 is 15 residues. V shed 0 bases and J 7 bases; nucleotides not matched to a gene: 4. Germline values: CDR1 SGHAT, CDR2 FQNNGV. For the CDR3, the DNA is TGTGCCAGCAGCTTAGAGACTAGCGGATTTAATGAGCAGTTCTTC. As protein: CASSLETSGFNEQFF.

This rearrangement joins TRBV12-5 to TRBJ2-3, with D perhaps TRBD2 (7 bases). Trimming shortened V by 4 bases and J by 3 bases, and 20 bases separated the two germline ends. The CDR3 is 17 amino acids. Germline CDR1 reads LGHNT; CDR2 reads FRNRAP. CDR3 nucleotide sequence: TGTGCTAGTGGTTCCCCAAAACGGGGGGCCGGGACAGATACGCAGTATTTT. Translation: CASGSPKRGAGTDTQYF.

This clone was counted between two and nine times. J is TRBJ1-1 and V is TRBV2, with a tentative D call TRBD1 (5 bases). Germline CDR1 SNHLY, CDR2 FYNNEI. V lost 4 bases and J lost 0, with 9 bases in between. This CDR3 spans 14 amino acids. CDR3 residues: CASSARQMNTEAFF. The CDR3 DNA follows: TGTGCCAGCAGTGCGCGACAGATGAACACTGAAGCTTTCTTT.

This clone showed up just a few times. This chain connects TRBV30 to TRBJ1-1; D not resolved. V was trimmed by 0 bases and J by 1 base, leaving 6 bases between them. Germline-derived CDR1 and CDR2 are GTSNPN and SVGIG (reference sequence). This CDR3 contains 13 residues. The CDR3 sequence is CAWSVEENTEAFF. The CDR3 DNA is TGTGCCTGGAGTGTCGAGGAGAACACTGAAGCTTTCTTT.

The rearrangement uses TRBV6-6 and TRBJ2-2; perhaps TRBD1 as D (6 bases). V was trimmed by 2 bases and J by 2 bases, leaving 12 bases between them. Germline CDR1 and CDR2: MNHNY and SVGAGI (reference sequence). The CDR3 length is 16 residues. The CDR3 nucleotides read TGTGCCAGCAGTTACATGCCAGGGGCAAACACCGGGGAGCTGTTTTTT. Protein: CASSYMPGANTGELFF.

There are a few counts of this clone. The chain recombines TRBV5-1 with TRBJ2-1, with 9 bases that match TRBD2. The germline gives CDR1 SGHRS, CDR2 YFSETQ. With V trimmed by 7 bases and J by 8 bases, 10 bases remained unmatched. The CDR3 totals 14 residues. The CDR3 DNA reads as TGCGCCAGCGCATCCCTAGCGGGAAGGGATGAGCAGTTCTTC. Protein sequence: CASASLAGRDEQFF. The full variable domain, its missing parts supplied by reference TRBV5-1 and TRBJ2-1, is KAGVTQTPRYLIKTRGQQVTLSCSPISGHRSVSWYQQTPGQGLQFLFEYFSETQRNKGNFPGRFSGRQFSNSRSEMNVSTLELGDSALYLCASASLAGRDEQFFGPGTRLTVL.

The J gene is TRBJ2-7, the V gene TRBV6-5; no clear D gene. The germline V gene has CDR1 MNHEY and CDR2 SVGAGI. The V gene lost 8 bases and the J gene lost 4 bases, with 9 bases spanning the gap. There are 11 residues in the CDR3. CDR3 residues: CASSRIYEQYF. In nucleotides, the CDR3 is TGTGCCAGCTCGCGGATATACGAGCAGTACTTC.